This T cell receptor beta chain was documented in a study of blood T cells in healthy people across ages. Note on this clonotype: Its antigen is undetermined.

Notes on the study in general: Strong correlation was found linking TCR beta diversity to naive T cell percentage.

Then a second PCR, running roughly 7 to 11 cycles, was carried out with a sample-barcoded 5' primer and a J-beta primer mix. Tags on each cDNA molecule came from a template-switch adaptor with 12 random nucleotides. TCRdb reanalysed the 5' RACE reads using MiXCR and keeps one entry per CDR3 protein. The table records 800,000 to 950,000 distinct CDR3 sequences, under 35% of them present only once. Donors ranged from about 6 to 90 years old and were healthy Caucasians in Russia. From germline, CDR1 is LNHDA and CDR2 SQIVND (reference sequence). The V gene lost 1 base and the J gene lost 0 bases, with 7 bases spanning the gap. This CDR3 region has 14 residues. This sample also appeared in a second study, on T cells of mothers and their children.

The J gene is TRBJ2-7, the V gene TRBV19, with no clear D. The sample taken for sequencing was blood. The clonotype comes from a woman between 40 and 50 years old in good health. CDR3 sequence reads: CASSIAAVSYEQYF. In nucleotides, the CDR3 is TGTGCCAGTAGTATAGCGGCTGTCTCCTACGAGCAGTACTTC.